This TCR beta chain was recovered during a study of OX40 agonist ivuxolimab in advanced cancers. The wider study: Dose-escalation patients were diagnosed with hepatocellular carcinoma, melanoma, renal cell cancer or head and neck cancer. Patients with prior anti-PD-1, anti-PD-L1 or anti-CTLA-4 therapy were eligible; approximately 40% had some. Three individuals attained partial responses, comprising one hepatocellular carcinoma case and two cutaneous melanoma cases.

Measured with immunoSEQ multiplex PCR; TCRdb has only the in-frame clones, and not every one. The table has tens of thousands of clones, around 94% seen once. The CDR3 has 16 residues. CDR1 and CDR2 (germline): SGDLS, YYNGEE. Trimming took 6 bases from V and 5 from J, leaving 18 bases between them. On this clone: As yet, its antigen is unknown.

Points from the study as a whole: Dose levels from 0.1 to 3.0 mg/kg saw CD4+ and CD8+ blood T cells expand clonally by week 6.

This sequence joins TRBV9 and TRBJ2-6; no firm D call. The receptor comes from an adult with an advanced solid tumor such as melanoma, head and neck, liver or kidney cancer. Sequences were derived from CD4+ or CD8+ T cells sorted from blood, sampled in a trial of the OX40 agonist ivuxolimab. This chain's CDR3 is CASTRVKQSRANVLTF. For the CDR3, the DNA is TGTGCCAGCACTAGGGTCAAACAAAGTCGGGCCAACGTCCTGACTTTC.